The source of this TCR beta chain is a study of Graves' ophthalmopathy and Graves' hyperthyroidism. Beta-chain TCR CDR3 regions were amplified from RNA transcripts. Second-round multiplex PCR followed a first-round RT-PCR using HTBI primers. TCRdb fed the multiplex PCR reads into MiXCR, producing one record per CDR3 protein. Here the sample spans over a million distinct CDR3 sequences, less than 45% being singletons. Germline V gene lookup returns CDR1 DFQATT and CDR2 SNEGSKA (reference sequence). CDR3 length: 13 amino acids. Trimming removed 3 bases at V and 4 bases at J, with 12 bases between. Many counts were recorded for this clonotype.

The sequence derives from an adult man with Graves' hyperthyroidism. Sequenced sample: peripheral blood or thyroid tissue (not recorded which). V gene TRBV20-1 combines with J gene TRBJ2-5; D unresolved. The CDR3 loop reads CSASWAERETQYF. The CDR3 DNA sequence: TGCAGTGCTAGTTGGGCCGAGAGAGAGACCCAGTACTTC.